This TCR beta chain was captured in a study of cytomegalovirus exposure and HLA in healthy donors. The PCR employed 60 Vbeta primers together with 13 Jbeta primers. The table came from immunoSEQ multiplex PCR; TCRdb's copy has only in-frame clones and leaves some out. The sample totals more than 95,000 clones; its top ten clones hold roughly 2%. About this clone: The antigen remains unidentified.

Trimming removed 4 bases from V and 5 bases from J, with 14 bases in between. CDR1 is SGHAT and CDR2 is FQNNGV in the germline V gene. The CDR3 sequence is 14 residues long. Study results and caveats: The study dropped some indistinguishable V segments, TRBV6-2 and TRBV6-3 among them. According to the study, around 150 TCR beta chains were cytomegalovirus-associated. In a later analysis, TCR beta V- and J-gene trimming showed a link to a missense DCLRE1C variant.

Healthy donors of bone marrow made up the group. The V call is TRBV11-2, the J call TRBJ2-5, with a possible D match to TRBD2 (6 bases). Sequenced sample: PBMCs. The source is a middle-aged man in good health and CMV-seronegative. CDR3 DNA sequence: TGTGCCAGCAGCTGGACTAACGGAGGGGAGACCCAGTACTTC. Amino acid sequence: CASSWTNGGETQYF.